Below, one T cell receptor (beta chain) is given with its context. Its antigen is undetermined. Unique molecular identifiers were added to individual cDNA molecules. In TCRdb, the 5' RACE reads were re-called with MiXCR into one record per CDR3 protein. The data contain about 120,000 distinct CDR3 sequences, over 9.5% of them singletons. These data belong to a study of early T cells in non-severe SARS-CoV-2 infection. Whole-study context: The chains were unpaired, and the sequenced material was bulk RNA from unsorted whole blood. Study-wide results and caveats: Sequences matched to VDJdb favored anti-spike CD8 responses, while private and CD4 specificities were missed.

The clonotype was recovered from an adult who was a healthcare worker with PCR-confirmed SARS-CoV-2 infection or an uninfected control (not recorded which). This specimen was whole blood, taken at baseline.

CDR3 sequence reads: CASSLGPTGLWGNYGYTF. The CDR3 region has the DNA TGTGCCAGCAGTTTGGGTCCCACAGGGTTATGGGGTAACTATGGCTACACCTTC. The V call is TRBV12-3 or TRBV12-4, the J call TRBJ1-2; D is possibly TRBD1 (6 bases). This CDR3 region has 18 residues. Trimming pared 3 bases from V and 1 base from J, leaving 21 bases between.